A single sample is the source of the 27 T cell receptor beta chains below, sequenced in a study of CD8 T cells in ankylosing spondylitis. TCRdb reprocessed the 5' RACE reads via MiXCR and lists one record per CDR3 protein. The data contain a few hundred thousand distinct CDR3 sequences, over 9.5% of them singletons. Their target antigens are unknown. Findings of the study overall: Characteristic of ankylosing spondylitis blood, it appeared, was a TCR beta motif comprising roughly eight highly homologous variants.

Sequencing was performed on blood, either unsorted or a sorted T cell fraction (not recorded which). The receptors were sampled from a male donor with ankylosing spondylitis.

This clonotype was observed a few times. The chain is built from TRBV7-2 and TRBJ2-7; 8 nucleotides align to TRBD2. Germline V gives CDR1 SGHTA, CDR2 FQGNSA. J gave up 3 bases and V 5 bases, and 9 bases lay outside the gene matches. This CDR3 is built from 15 residues. The CDR3 nucleotides read TGTGCCAGCAGCGCATCGGGGACTAGTCTCTACGAGCAGTACTTC. Residues: CASSASGTSLYEQYF.

The chain is built from TRBV12-3 or TRBV12-4 and TRBJ1-1; D gene uncertain. V dropped 0 bases and J dropped 4 bases, with 6 bases sitting between them. This CDR3 is built from 13 residues. The CDR3 nucleotides are TGTGCCAGCAGTTTAGCAGGGTTCACTGAAGCTTTCTTT. The encoded protein is CASSLAGFTEAFF.

The rearrangement uses TRBV27 and TRBJ2-6; 10 nucleotides align to TRBD1. The germline gives CDR1 MNHEY, CDR2 SMNVEV (reference sequence). The CDR3 spans 19 residues. V shed 5 bases and J 0 bases; nucleotides not matched to a gene: 10. CDR3 nucleotides: TGTGCCAGCAGTCTCCGGGGGACAGGGGAACCCTCTGGGGCCAACGTCCTGACTTTC. This sequence encodes CASSLRGTGEPSGANVLTF.

This clonotype was seen only a few times. CDR3 in DNA: TGCAGTGCTAGTGGGGAAATATCAGGGGGCTACACCTTC. This gives the protein CSASGEISGGYTF. The chain joins TRBV20-1 to TRBJ1-2, with D possibly matching TRBD1 (5 bases). The CDR3 spans 13 residues. Germline assignment: CDR1 DFQATT and CDR2 SNEGSKA (reference sequence). With 3 bases removed from V and 8 bases from J, the gap between germline ends came to 16 bases.

J is TRBJ1-4 and V is TRBV2, with unresolved D. The CDR3 loop spans 11 amino acids. CDR1 is SNHLY and CDR2 is FYNNEI in the germline V gene. With 5 bases removed from V and 7 bases from J, the gap between germline ends came to 5 bases. The CDR3 sequence is CASSTAEKLFF. CDR3 DNA: TGTGCCAGCAGTACAGCTGAAAAACTGTTTTTT.

This clonotype was seen many times. The rearrangement joins TRBV27 to TRBJ2-1; weak D call: TRBD1 (6 bases). V lost 4 bases and J 5 bases, leaving 9 bases between the germline ends. The germline CDR1 and CDR2 sequences are MNHEY and SMNVEV (reference sequence). The CDR3 runs to 13 residues. CDR3 in DNA: TGTGCCAGCAGTTCCAGGGGAAACAATGAGCAGTTCTTC. This gives the protein CASSSRGNNEQFF.

The J gene is TRBJ1-1, the V gene TRBV10-2; the match to TRBD1 covers 9 bases. V dropped 7 bases and J dropped 6; count of bases not matched to a gene: 6. In germline, CDR1 is WSHSY, CDR2 SAAADI. This CDR3 region has 13 residues. The CDR3, as DNA: TGCGCCAGCAAGGACAGGGGTTTGTCTGAAGCTTTCTTT. This sequence encodes CASKDRGLSEAFF.

This clonotype was picked up a small number of times. CDR3 loop: CSARVPLDYGYTF. The CDR3 bases are TGCAGTGCTAGAGTCCCTTTAGACTATGGCTACACCTTC. This chain connects TRBV20-1 to TRBJ1-2; D not certain. The CDR3 has 13 residues. Germline values: CDR1 DFQATT, CDR2 SNEGSKA (reference sequence). V shed 1 base and J shed 3 bases, with 9 bases lying between them.

This clonotype turned up a few times. J is TRBJ1-1 and V is TRBV7-9; D is uncertain. The V gene lost 5 bases and the J gene lost 4 bases, with 11 bases spanning the gap. The CDR3 is 13 amino acids. Per germline, CDR1 SEHNR and CDR2 FQNEAQ (reference sequence). CDR3 residues: CASSREWGTEAFF. For the CDR3, the DNA is TGTGCCAGCAGCCGGGAGTGGGGCACTGAAGCTTTCTTT.

This clonotype was counted a few times. The chain recombines TRBV6-1 with TRBJ2-3; 7 bases are a match to TRBD2. The J segment lost 2 bases and the V segment lost 2 bases, leaving 10 bases of the junction unmatched. The length of the CDR3 is 17 residues. The germline gives CDR1 MNHNS, CDR2 SASEGT. The DNA of the CDR3 is TGTGCCAGCAGTGAACGAGCGGGGTCTAATCCCACAGATACGCAGTATTTT. Its translation is CASSERAGSNPTDTQYF.

This clonotype occurred a few times. The chain carries TRBV20-1 and TRBJ1-5; 7 bases are shared with TRBD1. Unmatched junction bases numbered 14, after V lost 2 bases and J lost 4 bases. Germline V gives CDR1 DFQATT, CDR2 SNEGSKA (reference sequence). The CDR3 sequence is 17 residues long. CDR3 nucleotides: TGCAGTGCTAGAAAAACCAGGACCGGGACAGAAAATCAGCCCCAGCATTTT. As protein: CSARKTRTGTENQPQHF.

The chain carries TRBV6-1 and TRBJ2-7; no clear D. This CDR3 contains 12 residues. Germline CDR1 MNHNS, CDR2 SASEGT. Trimming took 5 bases from V and 2 from J, leaving 7 bases between them. DNA of the CDR3: TGTGCCAGCAGTCCATTTCCCTACGAGCAGTACTTC. It translates to CASSPFPYEQYF.

The genes are TRBV20-1 and TRBJ1-4; 7 nucleotides align to TRBD1. Germline CDR1 DFQATT, CDR2 SNEGSKA (reference sequence). Losses at the gene ends were 6 bases for V and 6 bases for J; bases not matched to a gene: 7. The CDR3 runs 13 residues. CDR3 DNA: TGCAGTGCGCGAGGGACAGCCGATGAAAAACTGTTTTTT. Translated: CSARGTADEKLFF.

This clonotype was counted a few times. The chain carries TRBV7-2 and TRBJ1-3, with a possible D match to TRBD1 (6 bases). The CDR3 runs 13 residues. The V gene's germline CDR1 is SGHTA and CDR2 FQGNSA. Trimming removed 4 bases at V and 2 bases at J, with 6 bases between. In DNA, the CDR3 is TGTGCCAGCAGCTGGACAGCTGGAAACACCATATATTTT. Translated, it gives CASSWTAGNTIYF.

The J gene is TRBJ1-5, the V gene TRBV15, with 11 bases aligning to TRBD1. This CDR3 contains 16 residues. Germline V lookup: CDR1 LNHNV, CDR2 YYDKDF (reference sequence). Trimming at V came to 2 bases and at J to 5 bases, leaving 5 bases not matched to a gene. The CDR3 nucleotides read TGTGCCACCAGCAGAAATAAGGGACAGGGGGATCAGCCCCAGCATTTT. Residues: CATSRNKGQGDQPQHF.

In its sample, this clonotype was seen a few times. This chain links TRBV5-1 with TRBJ2-3, with 7 bases that match TRBD2. CDR1 and CDR2 from the germline V gene are SGHRS and YFSETQ. This CDR3 spans 15 amino acids. V shed 1 base and J 2 bases; nucleotides not matched to a gene: 4. For the CDR3, the DNA is TGCGCCAGCAGCTTGATGAGACTAGCCACAGATACGCAGTATTTT. Translation gives CASSLMRLATDTQYF. Using reference TRBV5-1 and TRBJ2-3 for the parts outside the CDR3, the full variable domain is KAGVTQTPRYLIKTRGQQVTLSCSPISGHRSVSWYQQTPGQGLQFLFEYFSETQRNKGNFPGRFSGRQFSNSRSEMNVSTLELGDSALYLCASSLMRLATDTQYFGPGTRLTVL.

On this clonotype: This may arise from a read error, as a much more abundant clone is one base away. This chain uses TRBV20-1 with TRBJ1-1, with no clear D. Per the germline V gene, CDR1 is DFQATT and CDR2 is SNEGSKA (reference sequence). The CDR3 is 11 residues long. CDR3 protein: CSARGNTEVFF. CDR3 coding DNA: TGCAGTGCTAGGGGGAACACTGAAGTTTTCTTT.

The chain couples TRBV12-3 or TRBV12-4 to TRBJ1-2; TRBD1 is a possible D gene (5 bases). Trimming removed 6 bases at V and 3 bases at J, with 20 bases between. The CDR3 is 16 amino acids. The CDR3 loop is CASRDAQGLLDYGYTF. Here the CDR3 DNA reads TGTGCCAGCAGAGACGCGCAGGGACTCCTTGACTATGGCTACACCTTC.

There are a few counts of this clonotype. The J gene is TRBJ2-1, the V gene TRBV12-3 or TRBV12-4, with D hard to call. The CDR3 has 15 residues. Trimming cost V 3 bases and J 1 base, with 10 bases left between them. Here the CDR3 DNA reads TGTGCCAGCAGTTTGGAGATACTATCCTACAATGAGCAGTTCTTC. Amino acids: CASSLEILSYNEQFF.

This clonotype was seen a handful of times. The J gene is TRBJ1-6, the V gene TRBV20-1; TRBD1 matches 9 bases. J lost 8 bases, V lost 3 bases, and 11 bases had no gene match. The CDR3 runs to 16 residues. The germline V gene encodes CDR1 DFQATT and CDR2 SNEGSKA (reference sequence). The chain's CDR3 is CSASPTTGGDDSPLHF. In DNA form, the CDR3 reads TGCAGTGCTAGCCCCACTACAGGGGGCGATGATTCACCCCTCCACTTT.

Only a few counts were recorded for this clonotype. V is TRBV24-1 and J is TRBJ2-6, with D uncertain. V was trimmed by 3 bases and J by 0 bases, leaving 5 bases between them. This CDR3 is built from 15 residues. Germline CDR1 and CDR2: KGHDR and SFDVKD. Written as DNA, the CDR3 is TGTGCCACCAGTGATCCAGGCTCTGGGGCCAACGTCCTGACTTTC. This translates into CATSDPGSGANVLTF.

Many counts were recorded for this clonotype. The chain is built from TRBV20-1 and TRBJ2-3; the match to TRBD1 covers 7 bases. CDR3 length equals 14 residues. The trim removed 5 bases at V and 2 bases at J, leaving 7 bases unmatched. Per the germline V gene, CDR1 is DFQATT and CDR2 is SNEGSKA (reference sequence). The CDR3, as DNA: TGCAGTGCTCCTACAGGGGCCTCCACAGATACGCAGTATTTT. It translates to CSAPTGASTDTQYF.

V and J are TRBV2 and TRBJ2-1; 11 bases line up with TRBD1. The CDR3 length is 15 residues. V trimming: 6 bases; J trimming: 6 bases; junction bases outside the gene matches: 7. Germline CDR1 is SNHLY and CDR2 is FYNNEI. The CDR3 nucleotides are TGTGCCAGCAGGGCCGGGACAGGGGGTGGCAATGAGCAGTTCTTC. This gives the protein CASRAGTGGGNEQFF.

This clonotype was seen a handful of times. This sequence joins TRBV7-9 and TRBJ1-6; D is unclear. The V end was cut by 3 bases, the J end by 7 bases, with 10 bases between. Per germline, CDR1 SEHNR and CDR2 FQNEAQ (reference sequence). The CDR3 covers 14 residues. CDR3 sequence reads: CASSFAGRNSPLHF. CDR3 nucleotides: TGTGCCAGCAGCTTTGCAGGCCGCAATTCACCCCTCCACTTT. Based on the CDR3 plus reference TRBV7-9 and TRBJ1-6, the full variable domain is DTGVSQNPRHKITKRGQNVTFRCDPISEHNRLYWYRQTLGQGPEFLTYFQNEAQLEKSRLLSDRFSAERPKGSFSTLEIQRTEQGDSAMYLCASSFAGRNSPLHFGNGTRLTVT.

In this sample, this clonotype turned up a few times. The rearrangement uses TRBV11-2 and TRBJ1-2; D possibly corresponds to TRBD1 (5 bases). V gave up 3 bases and J gave up 2 bases, with 13 bases separating them. Per the germline V gene, CDR1 is SGHAT and CDR2 is FQNNGV. The CDR3 sequence is 15 residues long. In DNA, the CDR3 is TGTGCCAGCAGCTTCAATACAGGATGGAACTATGGCTACACCTTC. Translating it yields CASSFNTGWNYGYTF.

This clonotype came up a few times. The V and J genes are TRBV11-2 and TRBJ2-1; 9 bases map to TRBD2. Germline trimming cut 2 bases from V and 9 bases from J; bases unmatched to any gene: 8. The CDR3 spans 15 residues. Germline CDR1 and CDR2: SGHAT and FQNNGV. Here the CDR3 DNA reads TGTGCCAGCAGCTTATATGGCGGGAGGGCCGCTGAGCAGTTCTTC. It yields the protein CASSLYGGRAAEQFF.

This clonotype was found a few times. The DNA for the CDR3 is TGTGCCAGCAGCTTAGGGTTGCGGGAGAGCACAGATACGCAGTATTTT. It specifies CASSLGLRESTDTQYF. The chain employs TRBV7-9 and TRBJ2-3; TRBD2 agrees at 7 bases. Germline values: CDR1 SEHNR, CDR2 FQNEAQ (reference sequence). V lost 1 base and J lost 0; bases outside the gene matches: 4. The CDR3 runs 16 residues.